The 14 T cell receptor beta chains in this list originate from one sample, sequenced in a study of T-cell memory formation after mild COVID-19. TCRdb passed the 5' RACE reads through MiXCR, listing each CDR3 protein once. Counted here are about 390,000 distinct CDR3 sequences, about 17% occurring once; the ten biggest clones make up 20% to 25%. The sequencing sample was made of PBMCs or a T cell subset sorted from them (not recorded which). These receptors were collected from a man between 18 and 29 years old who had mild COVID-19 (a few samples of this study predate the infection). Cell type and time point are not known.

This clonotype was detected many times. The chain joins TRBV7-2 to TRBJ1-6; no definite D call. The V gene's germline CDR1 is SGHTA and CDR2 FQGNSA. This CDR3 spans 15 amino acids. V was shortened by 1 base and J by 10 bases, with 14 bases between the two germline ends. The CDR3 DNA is TGTGCCAGCAGCTTAGATGGCCAGTCCTACTCACCCCTCCACTTT. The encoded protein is CASSLDGQSYSPLHF.

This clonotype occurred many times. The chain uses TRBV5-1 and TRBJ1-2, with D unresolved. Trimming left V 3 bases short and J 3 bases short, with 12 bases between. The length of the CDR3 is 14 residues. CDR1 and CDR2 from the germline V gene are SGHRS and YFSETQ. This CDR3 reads CASSYPAGDYGYTF. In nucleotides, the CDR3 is TGCGCCAGCAGCTACCCCGCCGGGGACTATGGCTACACCTTC. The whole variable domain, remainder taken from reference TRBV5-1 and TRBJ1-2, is KAGVTQTPRYLIKTRGQQVTLSCSPISGHRSVSWYQQTPGQGLQFLFEYFSETQRNKGNFPGRFSGRQFSNSRSEMNVSTLELGDSALYLCASSYPAGDYGYTFGSGTRLTVV.

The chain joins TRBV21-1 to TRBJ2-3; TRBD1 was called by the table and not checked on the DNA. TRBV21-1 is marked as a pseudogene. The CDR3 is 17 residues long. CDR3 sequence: CASSLRDRGDGTDTQYF. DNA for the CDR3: TGTGCCAGCAGCTTAAGGGACCGGGGAGATGGGACAGATACGCAGTATTTT.

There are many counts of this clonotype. CDR3 in amino acids: CASSSDTQETQYF. The DNA for the CDR3 is TGCGCCAGCAGCTCGGACACCCAAGAGACCCAGTACTTC. The chain employs TRBV5-1 and TRBJ2-5; a possible D gene is TRBD1 (5 bases). The germline V gene has CDR1 SGHRS and CDR2 YFSETQ. Trimming stripped 3 bases from V and 1 base from J, with 7 bases between. This CDR3 comprises 13 residues. Full variable domain (rest looked up from reference TRBV5-1 and TRBJ2-5): KAGVTQTPRYLIKTRGQQVTLSCSPISGHRSVSWYQQTPGQGLQFLFEYFSETQRNKGNFPGRFSGRQFSNSRSEMNVSTLELGDSALYLCASSSDTQETQYFGPGTRLLVL.

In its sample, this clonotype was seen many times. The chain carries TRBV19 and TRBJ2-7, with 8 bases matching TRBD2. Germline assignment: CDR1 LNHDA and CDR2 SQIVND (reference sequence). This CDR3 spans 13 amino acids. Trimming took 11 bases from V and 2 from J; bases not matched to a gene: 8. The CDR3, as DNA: TGTGCCGGAACTAGCGGTCCCACCTACGAGCAGTACTTC. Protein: CAGTSGPTYEQYF.

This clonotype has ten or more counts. Written as DNA, the CDR3 is TGTGCCAGCAGCCTTGGGAGCGGGGGTGCCAAAAACATTCAGTACTTC. Translated, it gives CASSLGSGGAKNIQYF. This chain uses TRBV4-2 with TRBJ2-4, with TRBD2 matching 8 bases. Per the germline V gene, CDR1 is LGHNA and CDR2 is YNFKEQ. Germline trimming cut 4 bases from V and 1 base from J; bases unmatched to any gene: 6. CDR3 size: 16 residues.

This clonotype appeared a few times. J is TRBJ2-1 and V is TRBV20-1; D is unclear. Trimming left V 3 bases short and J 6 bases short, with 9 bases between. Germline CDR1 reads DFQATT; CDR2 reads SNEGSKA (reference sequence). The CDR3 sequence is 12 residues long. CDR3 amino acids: CSASGQINEQFF. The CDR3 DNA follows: TGCAGTGCTAGCGGCCAGATCAATGAGCAGTTCTTC.

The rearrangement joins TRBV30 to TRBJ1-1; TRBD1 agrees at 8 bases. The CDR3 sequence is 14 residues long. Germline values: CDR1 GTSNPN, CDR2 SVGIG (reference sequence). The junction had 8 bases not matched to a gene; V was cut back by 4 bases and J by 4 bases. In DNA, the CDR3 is TGTGCCTGGATTCCCAGGGGGCTGAGCACTGAAGCTTTCTTT. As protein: CAWIPRGLSTEAFF.

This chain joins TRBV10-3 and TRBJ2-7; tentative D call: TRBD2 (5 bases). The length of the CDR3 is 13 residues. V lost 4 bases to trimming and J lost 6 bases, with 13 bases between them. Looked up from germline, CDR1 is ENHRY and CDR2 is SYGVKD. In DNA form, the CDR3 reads TGTGCCATCAGTGGTTACCGAGAGGGCGAGCAGTACGTC. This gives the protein CAISGYREGEQYV.

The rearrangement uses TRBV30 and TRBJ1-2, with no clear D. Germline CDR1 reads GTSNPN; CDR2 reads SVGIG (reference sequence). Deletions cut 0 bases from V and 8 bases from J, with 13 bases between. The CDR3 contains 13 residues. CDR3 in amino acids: CAWSVRNLGGYTF. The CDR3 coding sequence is TGTGCCTGGAGTGTACGTAACCTGGGCGGCTACACCTTC.

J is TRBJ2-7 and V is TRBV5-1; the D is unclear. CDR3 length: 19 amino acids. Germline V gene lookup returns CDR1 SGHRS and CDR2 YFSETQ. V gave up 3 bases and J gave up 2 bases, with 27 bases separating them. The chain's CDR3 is CASSSGGRRSTPGPYEQYF. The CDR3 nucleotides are TGCGCCAGCAGCTCTGGTGGCCGCCGGAGCACACCCGGGCCCTACGAGCAGTACTTC.

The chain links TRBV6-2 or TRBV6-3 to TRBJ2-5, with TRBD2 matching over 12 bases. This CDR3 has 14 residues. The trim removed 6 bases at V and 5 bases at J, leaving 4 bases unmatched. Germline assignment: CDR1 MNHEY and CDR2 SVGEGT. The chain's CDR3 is CASRPLAGGETQYF. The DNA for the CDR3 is TGTGCCAGCAGGCCGCTAGCGGGGGGGGAGACCCAGTACTTC.

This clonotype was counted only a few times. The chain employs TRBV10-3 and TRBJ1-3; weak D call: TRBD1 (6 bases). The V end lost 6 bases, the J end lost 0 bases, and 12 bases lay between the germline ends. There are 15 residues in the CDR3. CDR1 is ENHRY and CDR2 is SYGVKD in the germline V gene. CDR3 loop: CAIRGTGSSGNTIYF. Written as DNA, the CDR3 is TGTGCCATCAGGGGAACAGGGAGCTCTGGAAACACCATATATTTT.

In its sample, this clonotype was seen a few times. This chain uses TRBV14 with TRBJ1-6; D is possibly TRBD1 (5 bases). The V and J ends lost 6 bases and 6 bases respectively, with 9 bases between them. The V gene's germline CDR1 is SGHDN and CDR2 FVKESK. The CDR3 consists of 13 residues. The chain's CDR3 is CASRPQGNSPLHF. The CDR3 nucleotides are TGTGCCAGCAGGCCTCAGGGTAATTCACCCCTCCACTTT.